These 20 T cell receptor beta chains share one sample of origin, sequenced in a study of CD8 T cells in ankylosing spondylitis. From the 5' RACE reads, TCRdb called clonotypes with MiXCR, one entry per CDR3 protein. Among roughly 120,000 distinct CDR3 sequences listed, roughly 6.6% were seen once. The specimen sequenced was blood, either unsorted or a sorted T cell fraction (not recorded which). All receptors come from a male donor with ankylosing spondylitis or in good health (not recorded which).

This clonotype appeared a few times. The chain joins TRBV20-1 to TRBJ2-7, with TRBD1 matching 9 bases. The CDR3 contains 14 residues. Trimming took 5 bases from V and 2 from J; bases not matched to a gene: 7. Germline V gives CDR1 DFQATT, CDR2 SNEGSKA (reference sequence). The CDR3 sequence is CSAAPGTGTYEQYF. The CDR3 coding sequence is TGCAGTGCTGCCCCGGGGACAGGGACCTACGAGCAGTACTTC.

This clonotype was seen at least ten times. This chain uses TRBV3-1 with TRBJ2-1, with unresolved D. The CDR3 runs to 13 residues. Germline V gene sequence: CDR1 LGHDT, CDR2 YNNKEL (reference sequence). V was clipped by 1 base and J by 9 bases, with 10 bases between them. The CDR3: CASSQGVAGEQFF. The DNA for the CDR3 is TGTGCCAGCAGCCAAGGGGTAGCTGGTGAGCAGTTCTTC.

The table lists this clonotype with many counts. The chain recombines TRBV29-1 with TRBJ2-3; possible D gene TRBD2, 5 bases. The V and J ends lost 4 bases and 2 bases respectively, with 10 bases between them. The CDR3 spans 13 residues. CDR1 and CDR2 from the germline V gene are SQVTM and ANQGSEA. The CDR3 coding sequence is TGCAGCGTTGGTCAGCGGATCACAGATACGCAGTATTTT. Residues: CSVGQRITDTQYF.

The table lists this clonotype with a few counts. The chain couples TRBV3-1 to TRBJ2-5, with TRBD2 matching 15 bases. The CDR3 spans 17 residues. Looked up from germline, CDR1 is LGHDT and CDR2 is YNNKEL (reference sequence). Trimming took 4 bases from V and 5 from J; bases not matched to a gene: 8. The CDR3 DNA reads TGTGCCAGCAGCCTGGGACTAGCGGGGGGCCTGGGGGAGACCCAGTACTTC. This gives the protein CASSLGLAGGLGETQYF.

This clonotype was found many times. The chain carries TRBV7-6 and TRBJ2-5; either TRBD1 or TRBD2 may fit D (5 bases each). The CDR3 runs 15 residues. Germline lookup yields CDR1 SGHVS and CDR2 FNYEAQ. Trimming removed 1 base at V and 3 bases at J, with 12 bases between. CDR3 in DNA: TGTGCCAGCAGCTTAGGTCCCGGGACGGAAGAGACCCAGTACTTC. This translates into CASSLGPGTEETQYF.

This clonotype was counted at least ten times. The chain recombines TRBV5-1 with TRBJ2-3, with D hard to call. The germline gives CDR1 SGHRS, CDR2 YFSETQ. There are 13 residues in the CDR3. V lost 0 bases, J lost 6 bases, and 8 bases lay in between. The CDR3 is CASSLGARDTQYF. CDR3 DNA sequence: TGCGCCAGCAGCTTGGGTGCGCGGGATACGCAGTATTTT. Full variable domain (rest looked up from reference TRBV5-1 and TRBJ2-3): KAGVTQTPRYLIKTRGQQVTLSCSPISGHRSVSWYQQTPGQGLQFLFEYFSETQRNKGNFPGRFSGRQFSNSRSEMNVSTLELGDSALYLCASSLGARDTQYFGPGTRLTVL.

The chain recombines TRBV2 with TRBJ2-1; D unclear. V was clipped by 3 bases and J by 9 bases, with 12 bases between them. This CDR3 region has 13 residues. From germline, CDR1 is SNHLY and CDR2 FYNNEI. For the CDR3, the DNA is TGTGCCAGCAGTGAGAGGCCAGTCGGTGAGCAGTTCTTC. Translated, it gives CASSERPVGEQFF.

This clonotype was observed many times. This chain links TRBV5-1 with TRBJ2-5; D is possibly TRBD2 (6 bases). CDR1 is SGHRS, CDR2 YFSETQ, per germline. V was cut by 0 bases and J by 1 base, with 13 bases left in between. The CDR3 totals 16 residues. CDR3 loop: CASSLELGGIQETQYF. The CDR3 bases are TGCGCCAGCAGCTTGGAATTGGGGGGTATCCAAGAGACCCAGTACTTC.

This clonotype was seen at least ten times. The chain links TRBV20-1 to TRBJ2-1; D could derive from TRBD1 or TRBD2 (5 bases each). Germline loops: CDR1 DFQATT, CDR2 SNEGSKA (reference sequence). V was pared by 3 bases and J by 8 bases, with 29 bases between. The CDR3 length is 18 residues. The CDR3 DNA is TGCAGTGCTAGTCAGTTAGTCACGAGGGGAAAGACGAGGGATGAGCAGTTCTTC. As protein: CSASQLVTRGKTRDEQFF.

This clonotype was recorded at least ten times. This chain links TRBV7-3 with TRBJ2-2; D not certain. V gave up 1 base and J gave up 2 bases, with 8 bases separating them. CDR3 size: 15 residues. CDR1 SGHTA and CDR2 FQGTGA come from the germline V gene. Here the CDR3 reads CASSLIPANTGELFF. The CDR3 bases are TGTGCCAGCAGCTTAATTCCAGCCAACACCGGGGAGCTGTTTTTT.

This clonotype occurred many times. The CDR3 bases are TGTGCCAGCAGTTCCCGTCCGGATTTGGGCTACACCTTC. It translates to CASSSRPDLGYTF. The chain links TRBV12-3 or TRBV12-4 to TRBJ1-2; D uncertain. This CDR3 is built from 13 residues. V gave up 4 bases and J gave up 8 bases, with 14 bases separating them.

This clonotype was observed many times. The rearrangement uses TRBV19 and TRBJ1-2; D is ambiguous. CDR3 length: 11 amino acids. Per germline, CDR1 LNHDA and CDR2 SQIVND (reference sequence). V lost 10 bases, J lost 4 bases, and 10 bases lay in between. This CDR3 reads CATTNSYGYTF. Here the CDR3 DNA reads TGTGCCACTACCAACAGCTATGGCTACACCTTC.

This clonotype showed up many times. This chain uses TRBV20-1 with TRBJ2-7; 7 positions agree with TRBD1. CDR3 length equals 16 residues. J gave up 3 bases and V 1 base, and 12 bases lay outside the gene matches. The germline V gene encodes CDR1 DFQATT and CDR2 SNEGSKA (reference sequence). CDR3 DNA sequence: TGCAGTGCTAGAGGGATCGAGGGACAGAGTTACTACGAGCAGTACTTC. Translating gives CSARGIEGQSYYEQYF.

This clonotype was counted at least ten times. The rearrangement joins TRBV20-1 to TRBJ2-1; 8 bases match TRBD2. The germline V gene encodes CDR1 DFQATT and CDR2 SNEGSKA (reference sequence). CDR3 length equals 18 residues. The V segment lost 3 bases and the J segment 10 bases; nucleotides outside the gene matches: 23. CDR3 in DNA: TGCAGTGCTAGGCCAGACCTCCTTGGCGGGAGGAGTGAAGAGGAGCAGTTCTTC. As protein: CSARPDLLGGRSEEEQFF.

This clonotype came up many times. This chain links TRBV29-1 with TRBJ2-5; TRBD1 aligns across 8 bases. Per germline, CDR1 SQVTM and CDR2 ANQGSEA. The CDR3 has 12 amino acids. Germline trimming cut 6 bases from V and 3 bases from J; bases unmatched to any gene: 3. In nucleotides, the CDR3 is TGCAGCGTCCTACAGGGGGAAGAGACCCAGTACTTC. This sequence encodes CSVLQGEETQYF.

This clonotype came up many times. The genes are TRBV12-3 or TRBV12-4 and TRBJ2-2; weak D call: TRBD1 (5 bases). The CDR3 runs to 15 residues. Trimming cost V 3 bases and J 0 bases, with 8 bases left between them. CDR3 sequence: CASSFRAANTGELFF. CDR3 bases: TGTGCCAGCAGTTTCAGGGCAGCGAACACCGGGGAGCTGTTTTTT.

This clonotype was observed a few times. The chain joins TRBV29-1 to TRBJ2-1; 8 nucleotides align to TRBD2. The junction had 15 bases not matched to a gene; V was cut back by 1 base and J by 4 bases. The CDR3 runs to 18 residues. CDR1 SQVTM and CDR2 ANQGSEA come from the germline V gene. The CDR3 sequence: CSVEALGLLSGSYNEQFF. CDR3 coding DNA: TGCAGCGTTGAAGCGTTAGGTTTATTGAGCGGGAGTTACAATGAGCAGTTCTTC.

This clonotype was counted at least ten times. The CDR3 nucleotides are TGCGCCAGCAGCTTACTGCGGGACCCCTACGAGCAGTACTTC. Residues: CASSLLRDPYEQYF. This rearrangement joins TRBV5-1 to TRBJ2-7, with D maybe TRBD2 (6 bases). The CDR3 has 14 amino acids. Trimming pared 2 bases from V and 2 bases from J, leaving 11 bases between. Germline V gene sequence: CDR1 SGHRS, CDR2 YFSETQ. Full variable domain (missing parts from reference TRBV5-1 and TRBJ2-7): KAGVTQTPRYLIKTRGQQVTLSCSPISGHRSVSWYQQTPGQGLQFLFEYFSETQRNKGNFPGRFSGRQFSNSRSEMNVSTLELGDSALYLCASSLLRDPYEQYFGPGTRLTVT.

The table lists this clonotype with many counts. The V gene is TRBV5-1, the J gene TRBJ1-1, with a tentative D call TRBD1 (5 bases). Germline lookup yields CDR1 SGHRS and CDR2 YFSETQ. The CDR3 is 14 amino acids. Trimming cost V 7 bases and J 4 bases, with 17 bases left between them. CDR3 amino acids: CASYPNGGGTEAFF. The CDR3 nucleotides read TGCGCCAGCTATCCGAATGGGGGTGGCACTGAAGCTTTCTTT. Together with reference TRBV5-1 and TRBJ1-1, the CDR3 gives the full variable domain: KAGVTQTPRYLIKTRGQQVTLSCSPISGHRSVSWYQQTPGQGLQFLFEYFSETQRNKGNFPGRFSGRQFSNSRSEMNVSTLELGDSALYLCASYPNGGGTEAFFGQGTRLTVV.

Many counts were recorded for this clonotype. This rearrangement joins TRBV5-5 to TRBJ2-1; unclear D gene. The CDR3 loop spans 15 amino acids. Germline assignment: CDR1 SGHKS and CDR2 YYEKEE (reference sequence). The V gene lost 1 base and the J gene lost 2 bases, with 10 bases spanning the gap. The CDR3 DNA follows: TGTGCCAGCAGCTTGAGGGAAAGAACCTACAATGAGCAGTTCTTC. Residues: CASSLRERTYNEQFF.